This T cell receptor beta chain was identified in a study of a mutant IDH1 vaccine in newly diagnosed glioma. The time point denotes: week 23, last vaccination. A single vaccine dose contained 300 ug of mutant IDH1 20-mer peptide, and topical imiquimod was used with it. This clone came up a few times. Its antigen is currently unknown. The germline V and J ends were trimmed by 3 bases and 0 bases, with 12 bases remaining between them. CDR3 length: 15 residues. Germline CDR1 reads GTSNPN; CDR2 reads SVGIG (reference sequence). Sequencing used immunoSEQ multiplex PCR; TCRdb keeps in-frame clones, though not all of them. Here the sample spans about 38,000 clones, 81% being singletons.

The rearrangement links TRBV30 to TRBJ1-3; D gene unclear. The specimen was PBMCs, collected from a glioma patient whose treatment included an IDH1 peptide vaccine. The origin of this receptor is a man aged 40-49 years with glioma. CDR3 sequence reads: CAWRRGQSSGNTIYF. The CDR3 DNA follows: TGTGCCTGGAGGCGCGGCCAGAGCTCTGGAAACACCATATATTTT. Together with reference TRBV30 and TRBJ1-3, the CDR3 gives the full variable domain: SQTIHQWPATLVQPVGSPLSLECTVEGTSNPNLYWYRQAAGRGLQLLFYSVGIGQISSEVPQNLSASRPQDRQFILSSKKLLLSDSGFYLCAWRRGQSSGNTIYFGEGSWLTVV.